This TCR beta chain appears in the sequencing data of a study of cytomegalovirus exposure and HLA in healthy donors. Germline V gene lookup returns CDR1 SGDLS and CDR2 YYNGEE. With V trimmed by 2 bases and J by 1 base, 5 bases remained unmatched. The CDR3 sequence is 16 residues long. This clone was seen a handful of times. Its antigen is currently unknown. Study results and limitations: Sequencing likely produced, as an artifact, a cluster of highly shared sequence variants.

The study ran its PCR with 60 Vbeta and 13 Jbeta primers. Profiling relied on immunoSEQ multiplex PCR, and the TCRdb table lists in-frame clones only, not all of them. This sample has about 150,000 clones; 63% occur once, and the top ten carry roughly 6.8%. This chain connects TRBV9 to TRBJ2-3, with 9 bases matching TRBD1. This TCR was sampled from a woman aged 55 to 70 in good health and CMV-seropositive. Sequencing used PBMCs. The CDR3 DNA follows: TGTGCCAGCAGCGTTGGACAGGGGTCTGGCACAGATACGCAGTATTTT. It codes for CASSVGQGSGTDTQYF.